The rows below give T cell receptor beta chains drawn from one sample of a study of OX40 agonist ivuxolimab in advanced cancers. Profiling relied on immunoSEQ multiplex PCR, and the TCRdb table lists in-frame clones only, not all of them. This sample has tens of thousands of clones; about 90% occur once, and the top ten carry 2.5% to 3%. The sample consisted of CD4+ or CD8+ T cells sorted from blood, taken in a trial of the OX40 agonist ivuxolimab. The receptor source for this set is an adult with an advanced solid tumor such as melanoma, head and neck, liver or kidney cancer. Each CDR3 is given with its conserved first and last residue. Each record gives: CDR3 DNA, CDR3 protein, D gene, J gene, clone size, V gene. The D gene is left open where the match is weak. The size entry is marked missing in some rows and otherwise reads once, few, many or a size class.

CDR3 DNA: TGCGCCAGCAGCCCCTTATCGCTAGCCAAAAACATTCAGTACTTC
CDR3 protein: CASSPLSLAKNIQYF
D gene: .
J gene: TRBJ2-4
clone size: .
V gene: TRBV4-1

CDR3 DNA: TGTGCCAGCAGCGTAGGGAGTTCCTATAATTCACCCCTCCACTTT
CDR3 protein: CASSVGSSYNSPLHF
D gene: .
J gene: TRBJ1-6
clone size: .
V gene: TRBV9

CDR3 DNA: TGTGCCAGCAGCCCGGGGGGGGTGGGCCAAGAGACCCAGTACTTC
CDR3 protein: CASSPGGVGQETQYF
D gene: TRBD2
J gene: TRBJ2-5
clone size: .
V gene: TRBV7-9

CDR3 DNA: TGTGCCACCAGCAGAGATCGTCCGAACACCGGGGAGCTGTTTTTT
CDR3 protein: CATSRDRPNTGELFF
D gene: .
J gene: TRBJ2-2
clone size: .
V gene: TRBV15

CDR3 DNA: TGTGCCAGCAGCCCGTGGAAGGCGGGGCAGCCCCAGCATTTT
CDR3 protein: CASSPWKAGQPQHF
D gene: .
J gene: TRBJ1-5
clone size: .
V gene: TRBV6-5

CDR3 DNA: TGTGCCAGCAGCTTAGGAGGGGGCAGGAATTCACCCCTCCACTTT
CDR3 protein: CASSLGGGRNSPLHF
D gene: TRBD1
J gene: TRBJ1-6
clone size: .
V gene: TRBV7-9

CDR3 DNA: TGTGCCAGCGGCGACAGATTCAGCAATCAGCCCCAGCATTTT
CDR3 protein: CASGDRFSNQPQHF
D gene: .
J gene: TRBJ1-5
clone size: .
V gene: TRBV7-9

CDR3 DNA: TGTGCCAGCAGCGAGCGGACAGGGAAATTTGAAGCTTTCTTT
CDR3 protein: CASSERTGKFEAFF
D gene: TRBD1
J gene: TRBJ1-1
clone size: .
V gene: TRBV5-4

CDR3 DNA: TGTGCCAGCAGCATGATGCGGGACAGGTTTGCCTCTCCCGGAAACACCATATATTTT
CDR3 protein: CASSMMRDRFASPGNTIYF
D gene: TRBD1
J gene: TRBJ1-3
clone size: .
V gene: TRBV11-3

CDR3 DNA: TGCACCAGCAGGAGAGTCTCGGGGACCCATCCTGGGGCCAACGTCCTGACTTTC
CDR3 protein: CTSRRVSGTHPGANVLTF
D gene: .
J gene: TRBJ2-6
clone size: .
V gene: TRBV1

CDR3 DNA: TGTGCCAGCAGTACTCTAGCGGGAGGAATCACAGATACGCAGTATTTT
CDR3 protein: CASSTLAGGITDTQYF
D gene: TRBD2
J gene: TRBJ2-3
clone size: .
V gene: TRBV28

CDR3 DNA: TGTGCCAGCAGCTTGCCCGCCCCGACAGGGCCGAACACTGAAGCTTTCTTT
CDR3 protein: CASSLPAPTGPNTEAFF
D gene: TRBD1
J gene: TRBJ1-1
clone size: .
V gene: TRBV5-6

CDR3 DNA: TGTGCCAGCATCGCCGGTCTAGCCAAAAACATTCAGTACTTC
CDR3 protein: CASIAGLAKNIQYF
D gene: .
J gene: TRBJ2-4
clone size: .
V gene: TRBV21-1

CDR3 DNA: TGTGCCAGTTCGCGTAGGGAGAACACTGAAGCTTTCTTT
CDR3 protein: CASSRRENTEAFF
D gene: .
J gene: TRBJ1-1
clone size: .
V gene: TRBV19

CDR3 DNA: TGTGCCAGCAGTTTACCCGACAGGGTGGCTTTCTTT
CDR3 protein: CASSLPDRVAFF
D gene: TRBD1
J gene: TRBJ1-1
clone size: few
V gene: TRBV28

CDR3 DNA: TGTGCCACCAGTCCCCGGACCGAATTTGAGACCCAGTACTTC
CDR3 protein: CATSPRTEFETQYF
D gene: .
J gene: TRBJ2-5
clone size: once
V gene: TRBV10-3

CDR3 DNA: TGTGCCAGCAGCCTAAAGAATCAGGGGAGGTACAATGAGCAGTTCTTC
CDR3 protein: CASSLKNQGRYNEQFF
D gene: .
J gene: TRBJ2-1
clone size: .
V gene: TRBV5-6

CDR3 DNA: TGTGCCAGCAGTGGGACAGCTCTAGCCAAAAACATTCAGTACTTC
CDR3 protein: CASSGTALAKNIQYF
D gene: TRBD1
J gene: TRBJ2-4
clone size: .
V gene: TRBV13

CDR3 DNA: TGTGCCAGCAGCTTAGATTCGCTAGCGGGAGCCGGTGGCACAGATACGCAGTATTTT
CDR3 protein: CASSLDSLAGAGGTDTQYF
D gene: TRBD2
J gene: TRBJ2-3
clone size: .
V gene: TRBV11-3

CDR3 DNA: TGTGCCAGTAGTATAGCTAGCGGGAGGCCCCAAGGGGGGTACAATGAGCAGTTCTTC
CDR3 protein: CASSIASGRPQGGYNEQFF
D gene: TRBD2
J gene: TRBJ2-1
clone size: .
V gene: TRBV19

CDR3 DNA: TGTGCCAGCAGTTACTCGAGGCAGTCAAATCAGCCCCAGCATTTT
CDR3 protein: CASSYSRQSNQPQHF
D gene: .
J gene: TRBJ1-5
clone size: .
V gene: TRBV6-6

CDR3 DNA: TGTGCCACCAGCAGCCGCCAGACAGGGACGGCCAAAAACATTCAGTACTTC
CDR3 protein: CATSSRQTGTAKNIQYF
D gene: TRBD1
J gene: TRBJ2-4
clone size: few
V gene: TRBV15

CDR3 DNA: TGTGCCAGCAGTTACTCGAATCGCGGGAGGGCCCACGAGCAGTACTTC
CDR3 protein: CASSYSNRGRAHEQYF
D gene: TRBD2
J gene: TRBJ2-7
clone size: .
V gene: TRBV6-5

CDR3 DNA: TGCGCCAGCAGCCCCGGCGGGGGGAGCTATGGCTACACCTTC
CDR3 protein: CASSPGGGSYGYTF
D gene: .
J gene: TRBJ1-2
clone size: .
V gene: TRBV5-1

CDR3 DNA: TGTGCCAGCTTCCGGGAAAACACTGAAGCTTTCTTT
CDR3 protein: CASFRENTEAFF
D gene: .
J gene: TRBJ1-1
clone size: .
V gene: TRBV6-5

CDR3 DNA: TGTGCCAGTAGTCTCGGGGGGGGCTACGAGCAGTACTTC
CDR3 protein: CASSLGGGYEQYF
D gene: TRBD2
J gene: TRBJ2-7
clone size: .
V gene: TRBV19

CDR3 DNA: TGTGCCAGCAGTGAGGGGGGGAGGGCCGGTGCTTACATTCAGTACTTC
CDR3 protein: CASSEGGRAGAYIQYF
D gene: TRBD2
J gene: TRBJ2-4
clone size: .
V gene: TRBV2

CDR3 DNA: TGTGCCAGCAGTCCAGCGGGAAGCTCCTACAATGAGCAGTTCTTC
CDR3 protein: CASSPAGSSYNEQFF
D gene: TRBD2
J gene: TRBJ2-1
clone size: .
V gene: TRBV6-6

CDR3 DNA: TGTGCCATCAGCGCAATTGCAGGGCTAGCGCACAATGAGCAGTTCTTC
CDR3 protein: CAISAIAGLAHNEQFF
D gene: .
J gene: TRBJ2-1
clone size: .
V gene: TRBV10-3

CDR3 DNA: TGTGCCAGCAGCTATAGGACAAGATCCTACGAGCAGTACTTC
CDR3 protein: CASSYRTRSYEQYF
D gene: .
J gene: TRBJ2-7
clone size: .
V gene: TRBV7-6

CDR3 DNA: TGTGCCAGCTCACTCCGGGACAGGGGAAACACTGAAGCTTTCTTT
CDR3 protein: CASSLRDRGNTEAFF
D gene: TRBD1
J gene: TRBJ1-1
clone size: .
V gene: TRBV18

CDR3 DNA: TGCGCCAGCAGCCTGGACGGGACCTCTTCCTACGAGCAGTACTTC
CDR3 protein: CASSLDGTSSYEQYF
D gene: .
J gene: TRBJ2-7
clone size: .
V gene: TRBV5-1

CDR3 DNA: TGTGCCAGTAGTATAATACAGCTGAACACTGAAGCTTTCTTT
CDR3 protein: CASSIIQLNTEAFF
D gene: .
J gene: TRBJ1-1
clone size: few
V gene: TRBV19

CDR3 DNA: TGTGCCAGTAGTATGGCCCCCGGCGGCCTGGTAGAAGCTTTCTTT
CDR3 protein: CASSMAPGGLVEAFF
D gene: .
J gene: TRBJ1-1
clone size: few
V gene: TRBV19

CDR3 DNA: TGTGCCAGTAGGCAAGGTCTGCTTACAGATACGCAGTATTTT
CDR3 protein: CASRQGLLTDTQYF
D gene: .
J gene: TRBJ2-3
clone size: .
V gene: TRBV19

CDR3 DNA: TGTGCCAGCAGTGAAAGATCTAGCGGGCAGGCTAGGGCCCAGTACTTC
CDR3 protein: CASSERSSGQARAQYF
D gene: TRBD2
J gene: TRBJ2-5
clone size: .
V gene: TRBV2

CDR3 DNA: TGTGCCAGTAGTGTGAGCCCTGGAAACACCATATATTTT
CDR3 protein: CASSVSPGNTIYF
D gene: .
J gene: TRBJ1-3
clone size: .
V gene: TRBV19

CDR3 DNA: TGTGCCAGCAGCTTGGACAGGGGGAACCAAGAGACCCAGTACTTC
CDR3 protein: CASSLDRGNQETQYF
D gene: TRBD1
J gene: TRBJ2-5
clone size: .
V gene: TRBV5-4

CDR3 DNA: TGTGCCAGTAGTGTGACAGGGACTGGTGAGCAGTTCTTC
CDR3 protein: CASSVTGTGEQFF
D gene: .
J gene: TRBJ2-1
clone size: .
V gene: TRBV19

CDR3 DNA: TGTGCCAGCTCACCAGAGTCAGGGGGCCGTGTCCTTCAGTATTTT
CDR3 protein: CASSPESGGRVLQYF
D gene: TRBD1
J gene: TRBJ2-3
clone size: .
V gene: TRBV18

CDR3 DNA: TGCGCCAGCAGCTGGGGGACACCAAACTATGGCTACACCTTC
CDR3 protein: CASSWGTPNYGYTF
D gene: .
J gene: TRBJ1-2
clone size: .
V gene: TRBV5-1

CDR3 DNA: TGTGCCAGCAGTTCCCTGACATACGGACAGGGGGGAAACACCATATATTTT
CDR3 protein: CASSSLTYGQGGNTIYF
D gene: TRBD1
J gene: TRBJ1-3
clone size: .
V gene: TRBV27